The rows below give T cell receptor beta chains drawn from one sample of a study of shared clonotypes between healthy human individuals. TCRdb keeps only in-frame clones here, not all; method: immunoSEQ multiplex PCR. Seen here are about 480,000 clones, roughly 78% observed once, and the top ten hold over 10%. The sequenced material came from PBMCs. The receptors shown here come from a woman aged 40-49 years in good health. Some clones in this sample may be carry-over from other donors' samples. Each CDR3 is given with its conserved first and last residue. Fields, in order: clone size, J gene, D gene, V gene, CDR3 DNA, CDR3 protein. A D gene is named only where the DNA matches it firmly. Expanded clones get a size class; other rows say once, few or many, or leave the size out.

-,TRBJ2-2,-,TRBV13,TGTGCCAGCAGCTTAGCGGGAGCGGACACCGGGGAGCTGTTTTTT,CASSLAGADTGELFF
-,TRBJ1-3,TRBD1,TRBV9,TGTGCCAGCAGCCCCCCCTGGGGACAGGGGACTGGAAACACCATATATTTT,CASSPPWGQGTGNTIYF
-,TRBJ2-7,-,TRBV18,TGTGCCAGCTCACGAGACAGCTTGCCCGGCGAGCAGTACTTC,CASSRDSLPGEQYF
-,TRBJ2-7,TRBD1,TRBV27,TGTGCCAGCAGTTTAAGGCTACCGGGACAGGGTTACGAGCAGTACTTC,CASSLRLPGQGYEQYF
-,TRBJ2-4,-,TRBV25-1,TGTGCCAGCAGTGAATACAGGGGGGGGCCTGGTCTGAACATTCAGTACTTC,CASSEYRGGPGLNIQYF
-,TRBJ1-1,-,TRBV10-1,TGCGCCAGCTCCCTGGGTACTCTCGGCACTGAAGCTTTCTTT,CASSLGTLGTEAFF
-,TRBJ2-1,-,TRBV30,TGTGCCTGGAGTGGAGCGGCCTCCTACAATGAGCAGTTCTTC,CAWSGAASYNEQFF
-,TRBJ1-4,-,TRBV29-1,TGCAGCGTTGAAATTGGTGAAAAACTGTTTTTT,CSVEIGEKLFF
-,TRBJ2-7,TRBD2,TRBV7-8,TGTGCCAGCAGCGCCCGACTAGCGGGAGTTTCCTACGAGCAGTACTTC,CASSARLAGVSYEQYF
-,TRBJ1-5,TRBD1,TRBV4-1,TGCGCCAGCAGCCCCCCGACAGGGAAAGATCAGCCCCAGCATTTT,CASSPPTGKDQPQHF
-,TRBJ2-3,-,TRBV4-3,TGCGCCAGCAGCCTCTGGCGACCAGCGGGCTTCACTTCTAGCACAGATACGCAGTATTTT,CASSLWRPAGFTSSTDTQYF
once,TRBJ2-2,TRBD2,TRBV2,TGTGCCAGCAGTGGACTAGCGGTACACACCGGGGAGCTGTTTTTT,CASSGLAVHTGELFF
-,TRBJ1-1,TRBD1,TRBV7-9,TGTGCCAGCAGACCTACCCCCAAGGGGGCAGGGGGAAGCACTGAAGCTTTCTTT,CASRPTPKGAGGSTEAFF
-,TRBJ2-2,-,TRBV5-5,TGTGCCAGCAGCTTGGCAGGGCGGGAGCTGTTTTTT,CASSLAGRELFF
-,TRBJ2-1,TRBD2,TRBV5-1,TGCGCCAGCAGCTTGCGGACTAGCGGTCTAGGGGATGAGCAGTTCTTC,CASSLRTSGLGDEQFF
-,TRBJ1-3,-,TRBV18,TGTGCCAGCTCACCCGATTCTGGAGGCTCTGGAAACACCATATATTTT,CASSPDSGGSGNTIYF
-,TRBJ1-2,-,TRBV28,TGTGCCAGCAGTTCCGGGAACTATGGCTACACCTTC,CASSSGNYGYTF
-,TRBJ2-1,TRBD2,TRBV27,TGTGCCAGCAGTAGGACTAGCGGGTCAAGCTCCTACAATGAGCAGTTCTTC,CASSRTSGSSSYNEQFF
once,TRBJ2-1,-,TRBV5-4,TGTGCCAGCAGCCTTGATAGCGTTGAGCAGTTCTTC,CASSLDSVEQFF
-,TRBJ2-1,-,TRBV29-1,TGCAGCGTTGGAGTGCAGGTTACCTACAATGAGCAGTTCTTC,CSVGVQVTYNEQFF
-,TRBJ1-4,-,TRBV15,TGTGCCACCAGCAGAGATCGAGGGTTAAATGAAAAACTGTTTTTT,CATSRDRGLNEKLFF
once,TRBJ1-5,-,TRBV6-5,TGTGCCAGCAGTATCGGAGGGGGACCCCAGCATTTT,CASSIGGGPQHF
-,TRBJ1-4,-,TRBV2,TGTGCCAGCAGTCCGGGTCTGGCTAATGAAAAACTGTTTTTT,CASSPGLANEKLFF
-,TRBJ1-3,TRBD1,TRBV5-1,TGCGCCAGCAGCTTGGAGGTTGTATTCGGACAGGGGAACACCATATATTTT,CASSLEVVFGQGNTIYF
few,TRBJ2-7,TRBD1,TRBV7-2,TGTGCCAGCAGTCGGGACAGGTACGAGCAGTACTTC,CASSRDRYEQYF
-,TRBJ1-1,-,TRBV2,TGTGCCAGCAGCTGGACAGTACGGGAAGCTTTCTTT,CASSWTVREAFF
-,TRBJ2-3,TRBD2,TRBV19,TGTGCCAGTAACTACAGGGCAAGCGGGAGCGGCACGCAGTATTTT,CASNYRASGSGTQYF
-,TRBJ1-1,-,TRBV6-4,TGTGCCAGCAGTGAGGGGGCCGGAGCTGAAGCTTTCTTT,CASSEGAGAEAFF
-,TRBJ1-5,-,TRBV5-1,TGCGCCAGCAGGGCTGAGGTTGATCAGCCCCAGCATTTT,CASRAEVDQPQHF
many,TRBJ2-2,-,TRBV29-1,TGCAGCGTTGAGGCAGGGGGGGCCGGGGAGCTGTTTTTT,CSVEAGGAGELFF
-,TRBJ2-2,-,TRBV15,TGTGCCACCAGCAGAGACGGCAGCGAGACCGGGGAGCTGTTTTTT,CATSRDGSETGELFF
-,TRBJ1-3,TRBD1,TRBV4-1,TGCGCCAGCAGCCACCAGGGGGCTGGAAACACCATATATTTT,CASSHQGAGNTIYF
-,TRBJ1-3,-,TRBV2,TGTGCCAGCAGTCAACAGGGAACATCTGGAAACACCATATATTTT,CASSQQGTSGNTIYF
-,TRBJ2-4,TRBD2,TRBV11-1,TGTGCCAGCAGCTTAATCCCGGGGGGAAAGTACTTC,CASSLIPGGKYF
-,TRBJ1-4,-,TRBV27,TGTGCCAGCAGTCGACCGGGGGATCGGGAAAAACTGTTTTTT,CASSRPGDREKLFF
-,TRBJ2-1,TRBD2,TRBV29-1,TGCAGCGTTGGGACTAGCAGCAATGAGCAGTTCTTC,CSVGTSSNEQFF
-,TRBJ2-3,-,TRBV10-3,TGTGCCATCAGTGATACCGTCCCAACAGATACGCAGTATTTT,CAISDTVPTDTQYF
-,TRBJ1-1,-,TRBV13,TGTGCCAGCAGCTTAGAAGTGGGAGGGGGGGCCACTGAAGCTTTCTTT,CASSLEVGGGATEAFF
-,TRBJ2-7,-,TRBV7-9,TGTGCCAGCAGCCCTCAGGGGGGGTCCTACGAGCAGTACTTC,CASSPQGGSYEQYF
-,TRBJ2-6,-,TRBV27,TGTGCCAGCAGTTTAGCATCTGGGGCCAACGTCCTGACTTTC,CASSLASGANVLTF
once,TRBJ1-6,TRBD1,TRBV14,TGTGCCAGCAGCTTCCGGACAGGGGGCTCACCCCTCCACTTT,CASSFRTGGSPLHF
once,TRBJ1-4,-,TRBV30,TGTGCCTGGAACCCCCCTCTCCCTTCAACTAATGAAAAACTGTTTTTT,CAWNPPLPSTNEKLFF
-,TRBJ1-1,-,TRBV5-1,TGCGCCAGCAGCCCCTGGACAGAAAACACTGAAGCTTTCTTT,CASSPWTENTEAFF
-,TRBJ1-3,TRBD1,TRBV9,TGTGCCAGCAGCAAGAGGACAGGGGACGGAAACACCATATATTTT,CASSKRTGDGNTIYF
-,TRBJ2-5,-,TRBV29-1,TGCAGCGTCGGACGGAGACAAGAGACCCAGTACTTC,CSVGRRQETQYF
-,TRBJ2-1,TRBD2,TRBV29-1,TGCAGCGTCCCGGGACTAGCGGAAGTTGAGCAGTTCTTC,CSVPGLAEVEQFF
few,TRBJ2-7,-,TRBV7-8,TGTGCCAGCAGCTTAGAATTAGGGGGCTCCTACGAGCAGTACTTC,CASSLELGGSYEQYF
-,TRBJ1-5,-,TRBV15,TGTGCCACCAGCAGCCGGGCCAATCAGCCCCAGCATTTT,CATSSRANQPQHF
-,TRBJ1-2,-,TRBV28,TGTGCCAGCAGTCCCGCCCTGGGGTTAGGGAACTATGGCTACACCTTC,CASSPALGLGNYGYTF
-,TRBJ1-6,-,TRBV30,TGTGCCTGGAGTGGCGATTTAGGAACCCTCCACTTT,CAWSGDLGTLHF
-,TRBJ2-3,TRBD1,TRBV7-3,TGTGCCAGCAGCTTAAATCCAGGGACAGGGAAAGATACGCAGTATTTT,CASSLNPGTGKDTQYF